A selection of T cell receptor beta chains follows, all from one sample in a study of T cells in Graves' hyperthyroidism and ophthalmopathy. MiXCR was run by TCRdb on the multiplex PCR reads, yielding one entry per CDR3 protein. The sample lists under 300,000 distinct CDR3 sequences; around 25% were seen once. What was sequenced was blood. The receptors derive from a man aged 35-49 years with Graves' hyperthyroidism that later progressed to Graves' ophthalmopathy. Both conserved end residues are part of each CDR3. A D gene is named only where the DNA matches it firmly. Clone size is given for some rows only: seen once, a few or many times, or a class if the clone is expanded.

TRBJ1-5	many	TRBV5-6	.	CASSETASNQPQHF	TGTGCCAGCAGCGAGACGGCGAGCAATCAGCCCCAGCATTTT
TRBJ1-1	many	TRBV4-1	.	CASSQAQGLNTEAFF	TGCGCCAGCAGCCAAGCTCAGGGGTTGAACACTGAAGCTTTCTTT
TRBJ2-7	many	TRBV28	.	CASSFSLGPYEQYF	TGTGCCAGCAGTTTCTCTCTGGGACCCTACGAGCAGTACTTC
TRBJ2-5	.	TRBV12-3/TRBV12-4	TRBD1	CASTNRQGRTQYF	TGTGCCAGCACCAACCGACAGGGTAGGACCCAGTACTTC
TRBJ2-7	many	TRBV11-2	TRBD2	CASSLTSGRRYEQYF	TGTGCCAGCAGCTTAACTAGCGGGAGAAGGTACGAGCAGTACTTC
TRBJ1-2	.	TRBV11-2	TRBD1	CASSSPLRDSSYRGYTF	TGTGCCAGCAGCAGTCCCTTGCGGGACAGTTCATATCGTGGCTACACCTTC
TRBJ2-7	many	TRBV20-1	TRBD1	CSARDRDSPYEQYF	TGCAGTGCTAGAGATCGGGACAGTCCCTACGAGCAGTACTTC
TRBJ2-4	few	TRBV14	.	CASSDRGAKNIQYF	TGTGCCAGCAGCGATCGGGGAGCCAAAAACATTCAGTACTTC
TRBJ2-7	many	TRBV5-1	TRBD1	CASSLNSGGRYEQYF	TGCGCCAGCAGCTTGAATTCAGGGGGCAGGTACGAGCAGTACTTC
TRBJ1-1	many	TRBV5-1	.	CASSLGRYTEAFF	TGCGCCAGCAGCTTGGGTAGGTACACTGAAGCTTTCTTT
TRBJ1-5	many	TRBV6-5	.	CASRTGTGMNQPQHF	TGTGCCAGCAGGACGGGTACAGGGATGAATCAGCCCCAGCATTTT
TRBJ1-6	.	TRBV6-1	.	CASSEQEPAGSPLHF	TGTGCCAGCAGTGAACAGGAGCCCGCGGGTTCACCCCTCCACTTT
TRBJ1-3	.	TRBV7-2	.	CASSLDTARNTIYF	TGTGCCAGCAGCTTAGATACAGCCAGAAACACCATATATTTT
TRBJ2-4	many	TRBV12-3/TRBV12-4	.	CASSLVGTKNIQYF	TGTGCCAGCAGTTTAGTGGGTACCAAAAACATTCAGTACTTC
TRBJ2-7	many	TRBV20-1	TRBD2	CSARVPAGRYEQYF	TGCAGTGCTAGAGTCCCAGCGGGACGTTACGAGCAGTACTTC
TRBJ2-4	.	TRBV6-1	TRBD2	CASSEGRGGLVAKNIQYF	TGTGCCAGCAGTGAAGGGCGGGGGGGCCTTGTGGCCAAAAACATTCAGTACTTC
TRBJ1-6	many	TRBV20-1	.	CSPRQEDNSPLHF	TGCAGTCCCAGACAGGAGGATAATTCACCCCTCCACTTT
TRBJ1-1	many	TRBV12-3/TRBV12-4	.	CASSPETGSEMNTEAFF	TGTGCCAGCAGTCCCGAAACGGGATCGGAGATGAACACTGAAGCTTTCTTT
TRBJ2-5	many	TRBV24-1	.	CATSLGRAIKETQYF	TGTGCCACCAGTCTAGGGCGGGCCATTAAAGAGACCCAGTACTTC
TRBJ1-5	.	TRBV20-1	TRBD1	CSALPGTVNQPQHF	TGCAGTGCTTTGCCCGGGACAGTCAATCAGCCCCAGCATTTT
TRBJ1-1	.	TRBV20-1	.	CSARDIQSTEAFF	TGCAGTGCTAGAGATATACAGTCGACTGAAGCTTTCTTT
TRBJ1-5	many	TRBV20-1	.	CSARDRAQGQPQHF	TGCAGTGCTAGAGATAGGGCCCAGGGACAGCCCCAGCATTTT
TRBJ1-2	many	TRBV11-3	TRBD1	CASSSTGVGYTF	TGTGCCAGCAGCTCAACAGGGGTTGGCTACACCTTC
TRBJ2-5	many	TRBV12-3/TRBV12-4	.	CASSLGGTGLTDKETQYF	TGTGCCAGCAGTTTAGGGGGAACAGGGCTCACTGATAAAGAGACCCAGTACTTC
TRBJ2-6	many	TRBV15	.	CATSRTGSGANVLTF	TGTGCCACCAGCAGGACAGGCTCTGGGGCCAACGTCCTGACTTTC
TRBJ2-2	many	TRBV20-1	TRBD2	CSARERGANTGELFF	TGCAGTGCTAGAGAACGGGGGGCGAACACCGGGGAGCTGTTTTTT
TRBJ2-7	.	TRBV7-3	.	CASSLTPGYEQYF	TGTGCCAGCAGCTTAACGCCAGGCTACGAGCAGTACTTC
TRBJ1-2	many	TRBV13	TRBD1	CASKRDRGGYTF	TGTGCCAGCAAACGCGACAGGGGTGGCTACACCTTC
TRBJ1-1	many	TRBV7-2	.	CASSFGLFATEAFF	TGTGCCAGCAGCTTCGGGTTATTTGCCACTGAAGCTTTCTTT
TRBJ2-5	many	TRBV6-1	.	CASSGDHGGRQETQYF	TGTGCCAGCAGTGGGGACCACGGGGGGCGTCAAGAGACCCAGTACTTC
TRBJ1-1	many	TRBV7-3	TRBD1	CASSSGQGTFF	TGTGCCAGCAGTTCCGGACAGGGTACTTTCTTT
TRBJ2-2	many	TRBV11-2	.	CASSLNTETGELFF	TGTGCCAGCAGCCTAAACACGGAAACCGGGGAGCTGTTTTTT
TRBJ2-1	many	TRBV15	.	CATSRVSSGLSSYNEQFF	TGTGCCACCAGCAGAGTAAGTTCTGGGCTAAGCTCCTACAATGAGCAGTTCTTC
TRBJ2-2	many	TRBV5-1	.	CASSLALGAGELFF	TGCGCCAGCAGCCTGGCTTTGGGGGCCGGGGAGCTGTTTTTT
TRBJ1-1	many	TRBV19	.	CASSIDQRPMNTEAFF	TGTGCCAGTAGTATAGATCAACGACCTATGAACACTGAAGCTTTCTTT
TRBJ1-1	many	TRBV28	TRBD1	CASRQNRDRDVKAFF	TGTGCCAGCAGGCAAAACCGGGACAGGGATGTGAAAGCTTTCTTT
TRBJ2-4	many	TRBV7-8	.	CASSLMFTVAKNIQYF	TGTGCCAGCAGCTTAATGTTTACGGTAGCCAAAAACATTCAGTACTTC
TRBJ2-7	many	TRBV20-1	.	CSARVRGEQYF	TGCAGTGCTAGAGTCCGGGGGGAGCAGTACTTC
TRBJ2-7	many	TRBV7-3	.	CASSFTAGREQYF	TGTGCTAGCAGCTTCACCGCGGGGAGGGAGCAGTACTTC
TRBJ2-2	many	TRBV9	.	CASSVYGRGETGELFF	TGTGCCAGCAGCGTATATGGTAGGGGAGAGACCGGGGAGCTGTTTTTT
TRBJ1-2	.	TRBV7-8	TRBD1	CASSLVAQGAHGYTF	TGTGCCAGCAGCTTAGTGGCACAGGGGGCGCATGGCTACACCTTC
TRBJ1-5	once	TRBV28	.	CASSLSRLISNQPQHF	TGTGCCAGCAGTTTATCCCGCCTGATTAGCAATCAGCCCCAGCATTTT
TRBJ2-7	many	TRBV5-1	.	CASSFRQYYEQYF	TGCGCCAGCAGCTTCCGGCAGTACTACGAGCAGTACTTC
TRBJ1-1	many	TRBV19	.	CASGLGTPMNTEAFF	TGTGCCAGTGGGTTAGGGACTCCCATGAACACTGAAGCTTTCTTT
TRBJ2-1	many	TRBV7-3	.	CASSLTPDANEQFF	TGTGCCAGCAGCTTAACCCCTGACGCCAATGAGCAGTTCTTC
TRBJ2-7	many	TRBV12-3/TRBV12-4	.	CASSLMGVDEQYF	TGTGCCAGCAGTTTGATGGGGGTTGACGAGCAGTACTTC